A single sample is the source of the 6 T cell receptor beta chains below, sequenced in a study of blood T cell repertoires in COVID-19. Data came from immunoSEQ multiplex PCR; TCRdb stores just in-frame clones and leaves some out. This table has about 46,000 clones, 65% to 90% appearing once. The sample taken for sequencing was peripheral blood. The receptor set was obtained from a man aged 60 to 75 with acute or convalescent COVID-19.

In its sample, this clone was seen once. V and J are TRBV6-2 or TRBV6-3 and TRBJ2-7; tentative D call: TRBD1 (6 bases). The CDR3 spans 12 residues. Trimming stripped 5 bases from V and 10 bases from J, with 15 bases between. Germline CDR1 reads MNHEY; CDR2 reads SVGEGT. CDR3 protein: CASSKPQGRQYF. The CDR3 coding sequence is TGTGCCAGCAGTAAACCACAGGGTCGTCAGTACTTC.

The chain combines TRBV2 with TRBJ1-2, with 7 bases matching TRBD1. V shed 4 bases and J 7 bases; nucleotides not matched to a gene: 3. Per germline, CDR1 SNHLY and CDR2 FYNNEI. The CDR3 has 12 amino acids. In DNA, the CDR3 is TGTGCCAGCAGTGGGACAGGTATTGGCTACACCTTC. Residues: CASSGTGIGYTF.

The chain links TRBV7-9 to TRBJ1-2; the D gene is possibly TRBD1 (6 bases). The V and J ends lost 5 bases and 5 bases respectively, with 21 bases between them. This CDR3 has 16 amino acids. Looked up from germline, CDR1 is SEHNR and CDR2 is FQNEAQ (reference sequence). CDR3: CASSPKPRQEAYGYTF. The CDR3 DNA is TGTGCCAGCAGCCCCAAACCAAGACAGGAGGCGTATGGCTACACCTTC.

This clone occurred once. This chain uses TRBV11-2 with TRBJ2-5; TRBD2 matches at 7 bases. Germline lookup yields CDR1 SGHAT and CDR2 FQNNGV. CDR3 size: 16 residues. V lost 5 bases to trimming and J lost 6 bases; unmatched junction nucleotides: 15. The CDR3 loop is CASSGSAGVAGKTQYF. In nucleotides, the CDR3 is TGTGCCAGCAGCGGATCCGCGGGGGTAGCTGGAAAGACCCAGTACTTC.

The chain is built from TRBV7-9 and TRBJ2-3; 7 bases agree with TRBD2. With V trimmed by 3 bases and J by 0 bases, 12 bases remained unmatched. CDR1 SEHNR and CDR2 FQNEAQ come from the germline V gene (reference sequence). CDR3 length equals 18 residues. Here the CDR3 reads CASSFSSGALISTDTQYF. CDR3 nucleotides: TGTGCCAGCAGCTTCTCAAGCGGGGCGTTGATTAGCACAGATACGCAGTATTTT.

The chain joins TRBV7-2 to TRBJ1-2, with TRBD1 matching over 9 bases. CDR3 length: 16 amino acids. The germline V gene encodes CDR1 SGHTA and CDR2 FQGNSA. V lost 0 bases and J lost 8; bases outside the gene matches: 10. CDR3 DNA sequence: TGTGCCAGCAGCTTAGCCCTGGGGAGGACAGGGGAAGGCTACACCTTC. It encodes CASSLALGRTGEGYTF.